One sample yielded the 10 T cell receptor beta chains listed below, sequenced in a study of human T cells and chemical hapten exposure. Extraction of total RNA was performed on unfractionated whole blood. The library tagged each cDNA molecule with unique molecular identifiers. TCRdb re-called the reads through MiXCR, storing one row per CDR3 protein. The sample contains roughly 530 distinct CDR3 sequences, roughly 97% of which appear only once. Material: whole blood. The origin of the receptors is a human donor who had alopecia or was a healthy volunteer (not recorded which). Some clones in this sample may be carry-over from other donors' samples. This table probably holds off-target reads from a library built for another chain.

Written as DNA, the CDR3 is TGCAGTGCTAGATCCGGGAACACTGAAGCTTTCTTT. Its translation is CSARSGNTEAFF. J is TRBJ1-1 and V is TRBV20-1; D ambiguous. From germline, CDR1 is DFQATT and CDR2 SNEGSKA (reference sequence). The CDR3 extends over 12 amino acids. The V gene lost 2 bases and the J gene lost 1 base, with 5 bases spanning the gap.

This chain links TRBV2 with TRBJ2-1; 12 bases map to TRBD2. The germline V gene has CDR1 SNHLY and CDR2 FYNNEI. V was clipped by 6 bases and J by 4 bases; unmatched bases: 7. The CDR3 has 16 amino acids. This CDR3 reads CASRDTSGRMYNEQFF. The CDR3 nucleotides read TGTGCCAGCAGAGATACTAGCGGGAGGATGTACAATGAGCAGTTCTTC.

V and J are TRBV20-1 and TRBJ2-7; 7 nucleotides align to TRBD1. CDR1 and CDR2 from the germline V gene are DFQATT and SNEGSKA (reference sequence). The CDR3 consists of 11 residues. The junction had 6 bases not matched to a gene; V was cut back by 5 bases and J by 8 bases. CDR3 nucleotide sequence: TGCAGTGCTCCAACAGGGGAAAAGCAGTACTTC. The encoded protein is CSAPTGEKQYF.

CDR3 amino acids: CASSHPNSYNEQFF. The CDR3 DNA sequence: TGTGCCAGCAGCCACCCAAACTCCTACAATGAGCAGTTCTTC. The rearrangement links TRBV14 to TRBJ2-1, with unresolved D. Trimming left V 3 bases short and J 0 bases short, with 6 bases between. Germline CDR1 and CDR2: SGHDN and FVKESK. The CDR3 is made up of 14 amino acids.

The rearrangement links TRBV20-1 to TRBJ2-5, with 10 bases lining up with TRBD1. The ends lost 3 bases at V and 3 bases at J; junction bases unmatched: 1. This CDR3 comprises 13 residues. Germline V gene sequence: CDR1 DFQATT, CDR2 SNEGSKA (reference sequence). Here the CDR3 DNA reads TGCAGTGCTAGGGGGACAGGGGAAGAGACCCAGTACTTC. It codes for CSARGTGEETQYF.

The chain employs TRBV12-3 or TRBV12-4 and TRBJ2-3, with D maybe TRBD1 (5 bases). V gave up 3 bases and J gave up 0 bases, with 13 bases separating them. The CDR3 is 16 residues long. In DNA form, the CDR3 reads TGTGCCAGCAGTTTGGGGCAGGGCCCGAGCACAGATACGCAGTATTTT. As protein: CASSLGQGPSTDTQYF.

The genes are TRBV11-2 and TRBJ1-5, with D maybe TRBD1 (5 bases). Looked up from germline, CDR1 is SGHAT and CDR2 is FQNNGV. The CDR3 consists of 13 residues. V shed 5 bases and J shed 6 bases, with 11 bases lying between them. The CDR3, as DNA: TGTGCCAGCAGCCCCCGCCAGGGTCAGCCCCAGCATTTT. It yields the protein CASSPRQGQPQHF.

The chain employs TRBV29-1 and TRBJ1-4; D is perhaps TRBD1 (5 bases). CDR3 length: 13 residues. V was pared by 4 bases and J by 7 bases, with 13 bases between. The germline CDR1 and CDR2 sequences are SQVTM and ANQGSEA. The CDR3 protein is CSVVKWGGEKLFF. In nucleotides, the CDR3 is TGCAGCGTTGTTAAATGGGGCGGTGAAAAACTGTTTTTT. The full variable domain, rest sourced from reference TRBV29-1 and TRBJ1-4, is SAVISQKPSRDICQRGTSLTIQCQVDSQVTMMFWYRQQPGQSLTLIATANQGSEATYESGFVIDKFPISRPNLTFSTLTVSNMSPEDSSIYLCSVVKWGGEKLFFGSGTQLSVL.

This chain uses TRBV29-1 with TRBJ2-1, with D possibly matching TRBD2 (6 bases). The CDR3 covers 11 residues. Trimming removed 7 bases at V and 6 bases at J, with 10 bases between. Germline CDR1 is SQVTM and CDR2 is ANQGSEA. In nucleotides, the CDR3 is TGCAGCGCGGGGGACTCCAATGAGCAGTTCTTC. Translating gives CSAGDSNEQFF.

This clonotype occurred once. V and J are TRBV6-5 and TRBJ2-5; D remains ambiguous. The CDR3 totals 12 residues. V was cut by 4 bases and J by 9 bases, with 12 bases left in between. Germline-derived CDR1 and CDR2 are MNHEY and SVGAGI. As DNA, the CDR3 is TGTGCCAGCAGTTCAACTCTGGGGTCCCAGTACTTC. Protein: CASSSTLGSQYF.